The 18 T cell receptor beta chains below all came from one sample that was sequenced in a study of neurological immune-mediated disorders. Time point: longitudinal time-point 3. In TCRdb, the 5' RACE reads were re-called with MiXCR into one record per CDR3 protein. The sample lists about 50,000 distinct CDR3 sequences, 8% to 9% occurring once. The sequencing input was PBMCs. The receptors stem from a woman between 35 and 50 years old in good health.

This clonotype came up many times. The chain joins TRBV20-1 to TRBJ2-7; TRBD1 aligns across 12 bases. The CDR3 length is 16 residues. Looked up from germline, CDR1 is DFQATT and CDR2 is SNEGSKA (reference sequence). J gave up 2 bases and V 4 bases, and 9 bases lay outside the gene matches. The CDR3 region has the DNA TGCAGTGCTACTCACCGGGACAGGGGGCGAACCTACGAGCAGTACTTC. It yields the protein CSATHRDRGRTYEQYF.

This clonotype was counted many times. V gene TRBV20-1 combines with J gene TRBJ1-2, with TRBD1 identical over 8 bases. Trimming at V came to 5 bases and at J to 8 bases, leaving 7 bases not matched to a gene. CDR3 length: 12 amino acids. Germline V gives CDR1 DFQATT, CDR2 SNEGSKA (reference sequence). The CDR3 is CSAGSTGGGYTF. CDR3 bases: TGCAGTGCTGGTAGCACAGGGGGAGGCTACACCTTC.

This rearrangement joins TRBV10-3 to TRBJ2-1; 9 bases line up with TRBD2. The V gene end was trimmed by 2 bases and the J gene end by 7 bases; junction bases not matched to a gene: 6. The V gene's germline CDR1 is ENHRY and CDR2 SYGVKD. The CDR3 has 15 amino acids. CDR3 in DNA: TGTGCCATCAGTGAGAGTAGCGGGAGAGTAAATGAGCAGTTCTTC. This gives the protein CAISESSGRVNEQFF.

This clonotype was seen repeatedly, ten times or more. V and J are TRBV20-1 and TRBJ1-2; D ambiguous. CDR1 and CDR2 (germline): DFQATT, SNEGSKA (reference sequence). The CDR3 totals 11 residues. V was trimmed by 3 bases and J by 3 bases, leaving 5 bases between them. The CDR3 spells CSASSDYGYTF. The CDR3 DNA reads TGCAGTGCTAGCTCCGACTATGGCTACACCTTC.

There are many counts of this clonotype. The V call is TRBV29-1, the J call TRBJ1-1, with D possibly TRBD1 on 5 matching bases. Germline values: CDR1 SQVTM, CDR2 ANQGSEA. The CDR3 runs to 12 residues. The V end was cut by 7 bases, the J end by 5 bases, with 14 bases between. The CDR3 bases are TGCAGCGCCGACAGATCCGGGACTGAAGCTTTCTTT. This encodes CSADRSGTEAFF.

This clonotype was found many times. The genes are TRBV18 and TRBJ2-7; TRBD2 matches at 8 bases. With 2 bases clipped from V and 4 bases from J, the junction kept 4 bases outside the gene matches. This CDR3 region has 14 residues. CDR1 KGHSH and CDR2 LQKENI come from the germline V gene. The CDR3 nucleotides read TGTGCCAGCTCACCATCCTCTAGCGGGTACGAGCAGTACTTC. It translates to CASSPSSSGYEQYF.

This clonotype has at least ten counts. The V gene is TRBV7-2, the J gene TRBJ1-1, with a possible D match to TRBD1 (6 bases). The CDR3 runs 15 residues. V gave up 1 base and J gave up 1 base, with 10 bases separating them. From germline, CDR1 is SGHTA and CDR2 FQGNSA. The CDR3 loop is CASSLERTANTEAFF. In nucleotides, the CDR3 is TGTGCCAGCAGCTTAGAGAGGACAGCGAACACTGAAGCTTTCTTT.

Many counts were recorded for this clonotype. The J gene is TRBJ1-1, the V gene TRBV10-3; D is unclear. CDR1 ENHRY and CDR2 SYGVKD come from the germline V gene. The CDR3 sequence is 15 residues long. V was clipped by 3 bases and J by 3 bases, with 14 bases between them. The CDR3 sequence is CAISDPRTGHTEAFF. The CDR3 DNA reads TGTGCCATCAGTGACCCGAGGACTGGCCACACTGAAGCTTTCTTT.

This clonotype was seen ten or more times. The chain is built from TRBV20-1 and TRBJ1-4, with D hard to call. The germline V and J ends were trimmed by 3 bases and 3 bases, with 11 bases remaining between them. This CDR3 is built from 14 residues. Germline V lookup: CDR1 DFQATT, CDR2 SNEGSKA (reference sequence). CDR3 protein: CSARDGSANEKLFF. The CDR3 DNA reads as TGCAGTGCTAGGGATGGCAGTGCTAATGAAAAACTGTTTTTT.

This clonotype was seen ten or more times. The chain uses TRBV4-2 and TRBJ1-1, with D tentatively TRBD1 (5 bases). CDR3 length: 15 residues. V lost 1 base, J lost 2 bases, and 11 bases lay in between. CDR1 and CDR2 (germline): LGHNA, YNFKEQ. CDR3: CASSQVAGINTEAFF. The CDR3 DNA is TGTGCCAGCAGCCAAGTCGCAGGGATTAACACTGAAGCTTTCTTT.

This clonotype was picked up many times. This sequence joins TRBV5-1 and TRBJ2-7, with a weak D call TRBD2 (5 bases). The CDR3 has 15 residues. Germline V gives CDR1 SGHRS, CDR2 YFSETQ. The V end lost 2 bases, the J end lost 3 bases, and 15 bases lay between the germline ends. The CDR3 DNA reads TGCGCCAGCAGCTTAAGGCCTGGAGGAATCTACGAGCAGTACTTC. Encoded protein: CASSLRPGGIYEQYF.

This clonotype was counted many times. This chain uses TRBV20-1 with TRBJ2-6; D gene ambiguous. Trimming stripped 5 bases from V and 0 bases from J, with 8 bases between. Per germline, CDR1 DFQATT and CDR2 SNEGSKA (reference sequence). CDR3 size: 14 residues. CDR3 loop: CSAAAISGANVLTF. The DNA for the CDR3 is TGCAGTGCTGCCGCCATCTCTGGGGCCAACGTCCTGACTTTC.

To note about this clonotype: With a much larger clone just one base away, this may be a read error. V is TRBV24-1 and J is TRBJ2-1, with TRBD2 matching over 8 bases. The germline V gene encodes CDR1 KGHDR and CDR2 SFDVKD. The CDR3 is 14 residues long. The CDR3 loop reads CSTSRGGSYNEQFF. As DNA, the CDR3 is TGTTCCACCTCTCGCGGGGGGTCCTACAATGAGCAGTTCTTC.

The sample holds many counts of this clonotype. The rearrangement joins TRBV10-3 to TRBJ1-1; 7 nucleotides agree with TRBD1. The germline gives CDR1 ENHRY, CDR2 SYGVKD. This CDR3 region has 17 residues. V shed 3 bases and J 5 bases; nucleotides not matched to a gene: 15. DNA for the CDR3: TGTGCCATCAGTGACCCTACCGGGACAGTCTGGCCGACTGAAGCTTTCTTT. It translates to CAISDPTGTVWPTEAFF.

Worth noting for this clonotype: Since the CDR3 does not end with the conserved phenylalanine or tryptophan, this likely comes from a read error. The limits of the CDR3 on the DNA are not certain, so only TCRdb's listed CDR3 is given. The gene calls are TRBV5-1 and TRBJ2-7; the table's D gene call, TRBD1, was not cross checked with the DNA. The V gene's germline CDR1 is SGHRS and CDR2 YFSETQ. The CDR3 totals 14 residues, both ends included. The CDR3 loop reads CASSPTQGAYEQDC.

Worth noting for this clonotype: A read error may explain this, as a much larger clone is one base away. DNA of the CDR3: TGTGCCAGCAGTCAGAGGCCCGGGACTACTTGGCCCTACAATGAGCAGTTCTTC. Protein: CASSQRPGTTWPYNEQFF. V usage is TRBV12-3 or TRBV12-4 and J usage is TRBJ2-1; TRBD2 matches 7 bases. CDR3 length: 18 amino acids. J was trimmed by 2 bases and V by 5 bases; bases with no gene match: 15.

This clonotype was detected ten times or more. The V call is TRBV5-1, the J call TRBJ1-1; no reliable D call. The CDR3 sequence is 14 residues long. Looked up from germline, CDR1 is SGHRS and CDR2 is YFSETQ. Between the trimmed V and J ends, which lost 2 bases and 1 base, there was a span of 9 bases. This CDR3 is CASSFSPANTEAFF. CDR3 nucleotides: TGCGCCAGCAGCTTTTCCCCCGCGAACACTGAAGCTTTCTTT.

This clonotype appeared many times. The genes are TRBV6-2 or TRBV6-3 and TRBJ1-6, with D perhaps matching TRBD1 (5 bases). V lost 6 bases, J lost 5 bases, and 11 bases lay in between. This CDR3 is 14 amino acids long. CDR1 and CDR2 from the germline V gene are MNHEY and SVGEGT. For the CDR3, the DNA is TGTGCCAGCAGCCCTGGGGGGAATAATTCACCCCTCCACTTT. This codes for CASSPGGNNSPLHF.